The 32 T cell receptor beta chains presented below share a single source sample, sequenced in a study of Graves' ophthalmopathy and Graves' hyperthyroidism. CDR3 regions of TCR beta were amplified from RNA transcripts. HTBI-primed first-round RT-PCR preceded second-round multiplex PCR. TCRdb re-derived calls from the multiplex PCR reads in MiXCR, one entry per CDR3 protein. The table shows about 150,000 distinct CDR3 sequences, with 30% to 45% occurring only once. The specimen was peripheral blood. The receptor set was obtained from a woman aged 40-49 years with Graves' ophthalmopathy.

This clonotype was observed a few times. The J gene is TRBJ1-6, the V gene TRBV30; possibly TRBD1 for D (6 bases). This CDR3 spans 13 amino acids. V was pared by 0 bases and J by 8 bases, with 8 bases between. Germline V gene lookup returns CDR1 GTSNPN and CDR2 SVGIG (reference sequence). The DNA for the CDR3 is TGTGCCTGGAGTGTGGACAGAGATTCACCCCTCCACTTT. This translates into CAWSVDRDSPLHF.

This clonotype was observed a single time. The V call is TRBV6-5, the J call TRBJ1-5; 8 nucleotides align to TRBD1. There are 16 residues in the CDR3. Germline loops: CDR1 MNHEY, CDR2 SVGAGI. The V and J ends lost 4 bases and 0 bases, in that order; junction bases with no gene match: 5. Here the CDR3 reads CASSSTGGYSNQPQHF. As DNA, the CDR3 is TGTGCCAGCAGTTCTACAGGGGGTTATAGCAATCAGCCCCAGCATTTT.

The chain couples TRBV24-1 to TRBJ2-5; TRBD1 or TRBD2 may be the D gene (5 bases each). CDR1 is KGHDR and CDR2 is SFDVKD in the germline V gene. The CDR3 totals 18 residues. The V gene lost 4 bases and the J gene lost 0 bases, with 20 bases spanning the gap. The CDR3 DNA follows: TGTGCCACCAGTGAACCCGACTCGGGACCGTGGTACCAAGAGACCCAGTACTTC. It codes for CATSEPDSGPWYQETQYF.

This clonotype was seen ten or more times. This chain joins TRBV7-9 and TRBJ1-5; TRBD1 might be the D (5 bases). CDR1 SEHNR and CDR2 FQNEAQ come from the germline V gene (reference sequence). V was pared by 0 bases and J by 6 bases, with 12 bases between. This CDR3 is built from 15 residues. The CDR3 region has the DNA TGTGCCAGCAGCTTAGCGGGGGGGGTCGGTCAGCCCCAGCATTTT. Its translation is CASSLAGGVGQPQHF.

The V gene is TRBV6-2 or TRBV6-3, the J gene TRBJ1-1, with TRBD1 as a possible D gene (6 bases). The length of the CDR3 is 13 residues. Trimming removed 6 bases at V and 11 bases at J, with 19 bases between. Germline CDR1 and CDR2: MNHEY and SVGEGT. The CDR3 here is CASSPKILQGAFF. CDR3 DNA sequence: TGTGCCAGCAGCCCGAAAATTCTTCAGGGGGCTTTCTTT.

This clonotype has ten or more counts. The chain carries TRBV6-4 and TRBJ1-2; no clear D gene. Germline assignment: CDR1 MRHNA and CDR2 SNTAGT. The germline V and J ends were trimmed by 4 bases and 2 bases, with 20 bases remaining between them. The CDR3 length is 17 residues. The chain's CDR3 is CASSAALEQRYNYGYTF. The CDR3 DNA reads TGTGCCAGCAGTGCCGCTTTAGAACAGCGATACAACTATGGCTACACCTTC.

This clonotype was picked up many times. The J gene is TRBJ1-1, the V gene TRBV10-2, with D possibly being TRBD1 (6 bases). The CDR3 extends over 14 amino acids. V lost 10 bases, J lost 0 bases, and 15 bases lay in between. The V gene's germline CDR1 is WSHSY and CDR2 SAAADI. In nucleotides, the CDR3 is TGCGCCACCAAACCGGGACATCTGAACACTGAAGCTTTCTTT. Encoded protein: CATKPGHLNTEAFF.

Only one count was recorded for this clonotype. The chain employs TRBV12-3 or TRBV12-4 and TRBJ2-7; 7 bases agree with TRBD2. J lost 6 bases, V lost 6 bases, and 8 bases had no gene match. This CDR3 is 13 amino acids long. CDR3 protein: CASSPMGGSEQYF. DNA for the CDR3: TGTGCCAGCAGCCCGATGGGGGGGAGCGAGCAGTACTTC.

This clonotype has ten or more counts. The gene calls are TRBV6-2 or TRBV6-3 and TRBJ1-1; TRBD1 matches 9 bases. The CDR3 sequence is 14 residues long. The junction had 5 bases not matched to a gene; V was cut back by 4 bases and J by 5 bases. Germline assignment: CDR1 MNHEY and CDR2 SVGEGT. The CDR3 loop reads CASSSQGARTEAFF. CDR3 sequence (DNA): TGTGCCAGCAGTTCACAGGGGGCGAGGACTGAAGCTTTCTTT.

V is TRBV2 and J is TRBJ2-5; 9 positions agree with TRBD1. Germline V CDR1 and CDR2: SNHLY, FYNNEI. The CDR3 loop spans 13 amino acids. After removal of 7 bases from V and 4 bases from J, the junction contained 4 bases not matched to a gene. The CDR3 loop reads CASILDRGETQYF. CDR3 DNA: TGTGCCAGCATACTGGACAGGGGAGAGACCCAGTACTTC.

This clonotype has ten or more counts. The chain joins TRBV5-1 to TRBJ2-2; the D gene is possibly TRBD1 (7 bases). The CDR3 runs to 16 residues. Per the germline V gene, CDR1 is SGHRS and CDR2 is YFSETQ. The V and J ends lost 4 bases and 4 bases respectively, with 17 bases between them. CDR3 in amino acids: CASSLGGGIPTGELFF. The CDR3 DNA reads TGCGCCAGCAGCCTAGGGGGCGGGATTCCCACCGGGGAGCTGTTTTTT.

The chain carries TRBV28 and TRBJ1-6; 8 positions match TRBD1. The CDR3 loop spans 15 amino acids. With V trimmed by 5 bases and J by 6 bases, 6 bases remained unmatched. CDR1 MDHEN and CDR2 SYDVKM come from the germline V gene. CDR3 bases: TGTGCCAGCAGTCCAGAGACAGGGGTTAATTCACCCCTCCACTTT. Amino acid sequence: CASSPETGVNSPLHF.

There are many counts of this clonotype. V gene TRBV6-5 combines with J gene TRBJ2-7; D gene unclear. Germline assignment: CDR1 MNHEY and CDR2 SVGAGI. V dropped 2 bases and J dropped 3 bases, with 8 bases sitting between them. The CDR3 is made up of 13 amino acids. CDR3: CASSYVADYEQYF. The CDR3 coding sequence is TGTGCCAGCAGTTACGTGGCGGACTACGAGCAGTACTTC.

The table lists this clonotype with many counts. CDR3 DNA: TGCAGTGCACCCCAAGTCTCTTCACCCCTCCACTTT. As protein: CSAPQVSSPLHF. V and J are TRBV20-1 and TRBJ1-6; D gene uncertain. CDR3 size: 12 residues. The V end was cut by 6 bases, the J end by 9 bases, with 12 bases between. Per the germline V gene, CDR1 is DFQATT and CDR2 is SNEGSKA (reference sequence).

In its sample, this clonotype was seen many times. The J gene is TRBJ1-3, the V gene TRBV6-1; D remains ambiguous. Germline CDR1 is MNHNS and CDR2 is SASEGT. V was pared by 7 bases and J by 4 bases, with 17 bases between. The CDR3 is made up of 15 amino acids. CDR3 sequence reads: CASTGVFLGGNTIYF. For the CDR3, the DNA is TGTGCCAGCACTGGAGTCTTCCTGGGGGGAAACACCATATATTTT.

This clonotype occurred many times. The CDR3 coding sequence is TGTGCCAGCTCACGGGGCCAGTCTAGCAATCAGCCCCAGCATTTT. This sequence encodes CASSRGQSSNQPQHF. The chain recombines TRBV18 with TRBJ1-5; D may be TRBD1 (5 bases). The V gene's germline CDR1 is KGHSH and CDR2 LQKENI. CDR3 length: 15 amino acids. V shed 4 bases and J shed 0 bases, with 10 bases lying between them.

The chain is built from TRBV6-5 and TRBJ1-1; D call uncertain. Germline CDR1 and CDR2: MNHEY and SVGAGI. This CDR3 is built from 14 residues. Trimming took off 0 bases at V and 7 bases at J, with 12 bases between the two ends. The CDR3 sequence is CASSYSRSGGEAFF. The CDR3 DNA reads as TGTGCCAGCAGTTACTCCAGGTCCGGAGGTGAAGCTTTCTTT.

The table lists this clonotype with many counts. The chain uses TRBV5-1 and TRBJ1-2; D unclear. Germline-derived CDR1 and CDR2 are SGHRS and YFSETQ. V was clipped by 0 bases and J by 10 bases, with 19 bases between them. This CDR3 comprises 15 residues. CDR3 protein: CASSLASGPTRFYTF. CDR3 bases: TGCGCCAGCAGCTTGGCGTCAGGACCGACTCGCTTCTACACCTTC.

This clonotype was recorded many times. V usage is TRBV9 and J usage is TRBJ2-7; D gene ambiguous. CDR3 length equals 13 residues. Per germline, CDR1 SGDLS and CDR2 YYNGEE. Trimming took off 0 bases at V and 3 bases at J, with 7 bases between the two ends. For the CDR3, the DNA is TGTGCCAGCAGCGTAGCCCCCGGCTACGAGCAGTACTTC. This translates into CASSVAPGYEQYF.

In its sample, this clonotype was seen a few times. The rearrangement links TRBV11-2 to TRBJ1-5; TRBD1 matches at 8 bases. This CDR3 is 18 amino acids long. V dropped 1 base and J dropped 3; count of bases not matched to a gene: 11. Germline lookup yields CDR1 SGHAT and CDR2 FQNNGV. The DNA for the CDR3 is TGTGCCAGCAGCTTAGGCGGTTCCGGGACAGGACCCAATCAGCCCCAGCATTTT. The encoded protein is CASSLGGSGTGPNQPQHF.

This clonotype was picked up many times. The chain links TRBV12-3 or TRBV12-4 to TRBJ1-2, with D uncertain. The CDR3 extends over 12 amino acids. V lost 3 bases and J lost 4, with 6 bases in between. The CDR3 loop reads CASSLNSYGYTF. In DNA, the CDR3 is TGTGCCAGCAGTTTGAACAGCTATGGCTACACCTTC.

This clonotype was observed many times. The rearrangement uses TRBV7-9 and TRBJ1-1; D is possibly TRBD1 (6 bases). Germline V gene sequence: CDR1 SEHNR, CDR2 FQNEAQ (reference sequence). There are 14 residues in the CDR3. V lost 4 bases, J lost 5 bases, and 14 bases lay in between. The CDR3, as DNA: TGTGCCAGCAGCTACCACAGGGAGAGGACTGAAGCTTTCTTT. This gives the protein CASSYHRERTEAFF.

This clonotype was counted only a few times. The chain carries TRBV6-1 and TRBJ2-5; 8 bases are a match to TRBD2. The V gene's germline CDR1 is MNHNS and CDR2 SASEGT. The CDR3 runs to 14 residues. Trimming took 6 bases from V and 4 from J; bases not matched to a gene: 7. CDR3 sequence reads: CASRRAGVGETQYF. The CDR3 bases are TGTGCCAGCAGGAGAGCGGGAGTCGGAGAGACCCAGTACTTC.

In this sample, this clonotype turned up many times. This chain links TRBV20-1 with TRBJ1-3; D remains unclear. Germline V lookup: CDR1 DFQATT, CDR2 SNEGSKA (reference sequence). The CDR3 runs to 14 residues. V dropped 1 base and J dropped 4 bases, with 11 bases sitting between them. The CDR3 here is CSARVGGSGNTIYF. In nucleotides, the CDR3 is TGCAGTGCTAGAGTTGGAGGCTCCGGAAACACCATATATTTT.

The sample holds many counts of this clonotype. The CDR3 DNA sequence: TGCAGTGCTAGTACCCTGGATACGAACACTGAAGCTTTCTTT. This translates into CSASTLDTNTEAFF. The chain joins TRBV20-1 to TRBJ1-1; D is unclear. Germline loops: CDR1 DFQATT, CDR2 SNEGSKA (reference sequence). This CDR3 is 14 amino acids long. V was cut by 3 bases and J by 1 base, with 12 bases left in between.

This clonotype was detected ten times or more. The V call is TRBV3-1, the J call TRBJ1-5; the match to TRBD1 covers 7 bases. Losses at the gene ends were 1 base for V and 6 bases for J; bases not matched to a gene: 6. CDR1 is LGHDT and CDR2 is YNNKEL in the germline V gene (reference sequence). This CDR3 region has 15 residues. CDR3 protein: CASSQGSGGTQPQHF. The DNA of the CDR3 is TGTGCCAGCAGCCAAGGATCAGGGGGAACTCAGCCCCAGCATTTT.

V gene TRBV6-2 or TRBV6-3 combines with J gene TRBJ1-1; D is perhaps TRBD1 (5 bases). V lost 3 bases to trimming and J lost 5 bases, with 22 bases between them. The CDR3 runs to 17 residues. The germline CDR1 and CDR2 sequences are MNHEY and SVGEGT. DNA of the CDR3: TGTGCCAGCAGTTATTCTGGCACCCAGGGTGCGTGGACTGAAGCTTTCTTT. It yields the protein CASSYSGTQGAWTEAFF.

The chain has TRBV4-3 and TRBJ2-7; D is unresolved. The germline V gene has CDR1 LGHNA and CDR2 YSLEER. The germline V and J ends were trimmed by 0 bases and 2 bases, with 5 bases remaining between them. This CDR3 is built from 13 residues. In DNA, the CDR3 is TGCGCCAGCAGCCAAGACACGACCTACGAGCAGTACTTC. Residues: CASSQDTTYEQYF.

The table lists this clonotype with many counts. The chain combines TRBV6-1 with TRBJ1-6; TRBD1 matches 7 bases. This CDR3 has 12 residues. The J segment lost 14 bases and the V segment lost 6 bases, leaving 7 bases of the junction unmatched. Germline V gene data show CDR1 as MNHNS and CDR2 as SASEGT. CDR3 nucleotides: TGTGCCAGCAGGGAATCGGACAGGTCCCTCCACTTT. Protein sequence: CASRESDRSLHF.

This clonotype showed up many times. The V and J genes are TRBV7-6 and TRBJ1-1, with unresolved D. Germline values: CDR1 SGHVS, CDR2 FNYEAQ. The CDR3 consists of 15 residues. V lost 0 bases and J 3 bases, leaving 11 bases between the germline ends. CDR3 sequence: CASSLARTGDTEAFF. In DNA, the CDR3 is TGTGCCAGCAGCTTAGCTCGCACCGGAGACACTGAAGCTTTCTTT.

V usage is TRBV12-3 or TRBV12-4 and J usage is TRBJ2-5, with TRBD2 identical over 8 bases. Trimming removed 4 bases from V and 2 bases from J; junction bases left unmatched: 9. CDR3 length equals 16 residues. As DNA, the CDR3 is TGTGCCAGCAGTTGGCCCTCGGGGGGGTATCAAGAGACCCAGTACTTC. Encoded protein: CASSWPSGGYQETQYF.

This clonotype was recorded at least ten times. V usage is TRBV20-1 and J usage is TRBJ1-2; 7 bases align to TRBD1. CDR3 length: 14 amino acids. Germline CDR1 and CDR2: DFQATT and SNEGSKA (reference sequence). V lost 2 bases, J lost 0 bases, and 3 bases stayed unmatched. CDR3 in DNA: TGCAGTGCTAGAACGGGGACAGCTAACTATGGCTACACCTTC. Protein sequence: CSARTGTANYGYTF.